The 17 T cell receptor beta chains in this list originate from one sample, sequenced in a study of cytomegalovirus exposure and HLA in healthy donors. PCR primers comprised 60 Vbeta and 13 Jbeta primers. Assay used: immunoSEQ multiplex PCR; TCRdb lists only in-frame clones, some missing. This sample has about 150,000 clones, with approximately 90% found just once. The sequenced sample consisted of PBMCs. Receptors originate from a young woman in good health and CMV-seronegative.

The chain has TRBV2 and TRBJ1-2; TRBD1 aligns across 9 bases. The V gene's germline CDR1 is SNHLY and CDR2 FYNNEI. Trimming removed 4 bases from V and 6 bases from J; junction bases left unmatched: 3. The CDR3 is 13 amino acids. In DNA form, the CDR3 reads TGTGCCAGCAGTGTAAGGACAGGGGATGGCTACACCTTC. It translates to CASSVRTGDGYTF.

J is TRBJ2-3 and V is TRBV29-1; no reliable D call. The CDR3 is made up of 11 amino acids. Trimming shortened V by 4 bases and J by 0 bases, and 2 bases separated the two germline ends. CDR1 and CDR2 from the germline V gene are SQVTM and ANQGSEA. The CDR3, as DNA: TGCAGCGTTGCTAGCACAGATACGCAGTATTTT. Translated: CSVASTDTQYF.

The V gene is TRBV7-9, the J gene TRBJ1-6; D not resolved. CDR3 length: 15 residues. Germline V gene data show CDR1 as SEHNR and CDR2 as FQNEAQ (reference sequence). V was trimmed by 3 bases and J by 8 bases, leaving 14 bases between them. The DNA for the CDR3 is TGTGCCAGCAGCTTCGGGGTCCCAGAACATTCACCCCTCCACTTT. Translating it yields CASSFGVPEHSPLHF.

J is TRBJ2-1 and V is TRBV27; 7 bases are shared with TRBD1. Losses at the gene ends were 4 bases for V and 0 bases for J; bases not matched to a gene: 3. Germline V CDR1 and CDR2: MNHEY, SMNVEV (reference sequence). The CDR3 loop spans 15 amino acids. In DNA, the CDR3 is TGTGCCAGCAGTTCCTGGGACAGCTCCTACAATGAGCAGTTCTTC. It codes for CASSSWDSSYNEQFF.

This rearrangement joins TRBV9 to TRBJ2-2; TRBD1 agrees at 9 bases. Losses at the gene ends were 3 bases for V and 4 bases for J; bases not matched to a gene: 13. CDR1 and CDR2 from the germline V gene are SGDLS and YYNGEE. The CDR3 has 18 residues. The CDR3 sequence is CASSARVGTGTATGELFF. CDR3 DNA: TGTGCCAGCAGCGCGAGAGTGGGGACAGGGACGGCCACCGGGGAGCTGTTTTTT.

The chain employs TRBV7-9 and TRBJ2-7; the match to TRBD2 covers 12 bases. CDR1 SEHNR and CDR2 FQNEAQ come from the germline V gene (reference sequence). The V and J ends lost 3 bases and 5 bases, in that order; junction bases with no gene match: 14. The CDR3 extends over 18 amino acids. In nucleotides, the CDR3 is TGTGCCAGCAGCTTGAGCCGAAAACTAGCGGGAGGTACCAACGAGCAGTACTTC. It specifies CASSLSRKLAGGTNEQYF.

The gene calls are TRBV19 and TRBJ1-5; the D is unclear. CDR3 length: 14 residues. V gave up 3 bases and J gave up 3 bases, with 9 bases separating them. The germline V gene encodes CDR1 LNHDA and CDR2 SQIVND (reference sequence). The CDR3 protein is CASSIHGNNQPQHF. In nucleotides, the CDR3 is TGTGCCAGTAGTATCCATGGCAACAATCAGCCCCAGCATTTT.

The chain carries TRBV5-1 and TRBJ2-2; 15 nucleotides align to TRBD2. V was pared by 4 bases and J by 6 bases, with 7 bases of the junction left unmatched. From germline, CDR1 is SGHRS and CDR2 YFSETQ. The CDR3 contains 17 residues. This CDR3 is CASSPGLAGGPAGELFF. In nucleotides, the CDR3 is TGCGCCAGCAGCCCGGGACTAGCGGGAGGCCCGGCCGGGGAGCTGTTTTTT.

The J gene is TRBJ2-3, the V gene TRBV7-6, with D perhaps matching TRBD2 (6 bases). The CDR3 covers 15 residues. The V gene lost 5 bases and the J gene lost 5 bases, with 17 bases spanning the gap. The germline V gene encodes CDR1 SGHVS and CDR2 FNYEAQ. The CDR3 here is CASSPGGSSQDTQYF. The CDR3 coding sequence is TGTGCCAGCAGCCCCGGAGGGTCCTCGCAAGATACGCAGTATTTT. The full variable domain, its missing parts supplied by reference TRBV7-6 and TRBJ2-3, is GAGVSQSPRYKVTKRGQDVALRCDPISGHVSLYWYRQALGQGPEFLTYFNYEAQQDKSGLPNDRFSAERPEGSISTLTIQRTEQRDSAMYRCASSPGGSSQDTQYFGPGTRLTVL.

The chain recombines TRBV5-6 with TRBJ2-3, with 8 bases that match TRBD2. With 1 base clipped from V and 2 bases from J, the junction kept 6 bases outside the gene matches. CDR1 and CDR2 (germline): SGHDT, YYEEEE. This CDR3 is built from 16 residues. The chain's CDR3 is CASSLRTSIVTDTQYF. Written as DNA, the CDR3 is TGTGCCAGCAGCTTGCGGACTAGCATCGTCACAGATACGCAGTATTTT. Drawing the rest from reference TRBV5-6 and TRBJ2-3, the complete variable domain is DAGVTQSPTHLIKTRGQQVTLRCSPKSGHDTVSWYQQALGQGPQFIFQYYEEEERQRGNFPDRFSGHQFPNYSSELNVNALLLGDSALYLCASSLRTSIVTDTQYFGPGTRLTVL.

V is TRBV29-1 and J is TRBJ2-1; a weak D match, TRBD2 (7 bases). This CDR3 is built from 14 residues. Germline V gene lookup returns CDR1 SQVTM and CDR2 ANQGSEA. The ends were cut back, 3 bases at V and 6 bases at J, with 15 bases in the middle. The DNA of the CDR3 is TGCAGCGTTGAGGTAGGGGGGGCGGCCAATGAGCAGTTCTTC. Its translation: CSVEVGGAANEQFF.

V gene TRBV4-1 combines with J gene TRBJ1-1; perhaps TRBD1 as D (6 bases). Germline CDR1 and CDR2: MGHRA and YSYEKL. The CDR3 consists of 17 residues. V lost 3 bases, J lost 7 bases, and 24 bases lay in between. This CDR3 is CASSHSTGGIRHGEAFF. CDR3 coding DNA: TGCGCCAGCAGCCACTCGACAGGTGGTATCCGACACGGTGAAGCTTTCTTT.

The V and J genes are TRBV6-4 and TRBJ2-7; 8 nucleotides line up with TRBD2. From germline, CDR1 is MRHNA and CDR2 SNTAGT. This CDR3 is built from 13 residues. Trimming took 5 bases from V and 7 from J; bases not matched to a gene: 7. CDR3 sequence: CASSYERGTEQYF. In DNA form, the CDR3 reads TGTGCCAGCAGTTACGAGCGGGGGACAGAGCAGTACTTC.

This clone was observed a single time. The chain has TRBV28 and TRBJ1-5; the match to TRBD1 covers 7 bases. The CDR3 is made up of 14 amino acids. Germline CDR1 and CDR2: MDHEN and SYDVKM. With 3 bases clipped from V and 4 bases from J, the junction kept 3 bases outside the gene matches. CDR3 loop: CASSFDRANQPQHF. The CDR3 nucleotides read TGTGCCAGCAGTTTCGACAGGGCTAATCAGCCCCAGCATTTT.

The chain is built from TRBV4-1 and TRBJ1-2; tentatively, D is TRBD1 (5 bases). From germline, CDR1 is MGHRA and CDR2 YSYEKL. V lost 4 bases, J lost 0 bases, and 9 bases lay in between. This CDR3 has 14 residues. The CDR3 bases are TGCGCCAGCAGCCGACCGACAGCTAACTATGGCTACACCTTC. It codes for CASSRPTANYGYTF.

The V gene is TRBV11-1, the J gene TRBJ1-2; D uncertain. The germline V and J ends were trimmed by 4 bases and 7 bases, with 16 bases remaining between them. Germline V gene sequence: CDR1 SGHAT, CDR2 FQDESV (reference sequence). This CDR3 contains 14 residues. This CDR3 is CASSSRSETSGYTF. In DNA form, the CDR3 reads TGTGCCAGCAGCTCCCGAAGCGAGACGAGTGGCTACACCTTC. The full variable domain, rest sourced from reference TRBV11-1 and TRBJ1-2, is EAEVAQSPRYKITEKSQAVAFWCDPISGHATLYWYRQILGQGPELLVQFQDESVVDDSQLPKDRFSAERLKGVDSTLKIQPAELGDSAMYLCASSSRSETSGYTFGSGTRLTVV.

The V call is TRBV2, the J call TRBJ2-7; D might be TRBD2 (6 bases). The germline V and J ends were trimmed by 7 bases and 7 bases, with 17 bases remaining between them. Germline lookup yields CDR1 SNHLY and CDR2 FYNNEI. This CDR3 region has 13 residues. CDR3 bases: TGTGCCAGCACCCCCGTGGGGGGATGGGAGCAGTACTTC. This translates into CASTPVGGWEQYF.